A single sample is the source of the 21 T cell receptor beta chains below, sequenced in a study of T cells in Graves' hyperthyroidism and ophthalmopathy. Amplified TCR beta CDR3 regions came from RNA transcripts. During a first-round RT-PCR of the TCR CDR3, the HTBI primer set was used. TCRdb reprocessed the multiplex PCR reads via MiXCR and lists one record per CDR3 protein. The sample includes roughly 350,000 distinct CDR3 sequences, roughly an eighth seen only once; the top ten take almost 35%. Sequenced: blood. The source is a woman aged 40 to 50 with Graves' ophthalmopathy.

This clonotype was detected ten times or more. Written as DNA, the CDR3 is TGTGCCAGCGGACCGCCCTCGTCCTACGAGCAGTACTTC. Its translation is CASGPPSSYEQYF. This chain links TRBV7-9 with TRBJ2-7; D is unresolved. V lost 8 bases and J 1 base, leaving 12 bases between the germline ends. Germline V gene sequence: CDR1 SEHNR, CDR2 FQNEAQ (reference sequence). The CDR3 contains 13 residues.

This clonotype was detected ten times or more. V and J are TRBV28 and TRBJ1-5, with 7 bases matching TRBD1. V shed 5 bases, J shed 3 bases, and the junction held 13 bases outside the gene matches. The CDR3 runs to 17 residues. Germline V gene lookup returns CDR1 MDHEN and CDR2 SYDVKM. This CDR3 reads CASSNTGAYGFNQPQHF. CDR3 DNA: TGTGCCAGCAGTAACACAGGGGCTTACGGATTCAATCAGCCCCAGCATTTT.

This clonotype was seen repeatedly, ten times or more. The rearrangement links TRBV6-1 to TRBJ2-2, with D tentatively TRBD2 (6 bases). The CDR3 consists of 14 residues. The V gene lost 9 bases and the J gene lost 3 bases, with 14 bases spanning the gap. Germline-derived CDR1 and CDR2 are MNHNS and SASEGT. This CDR3 is CASLRDFYTGELFF. Here the CDR3 DNA reads TGTGCCAGTCTAAGGGACTTCTACACCGGGGAGCTGTTTTTT.

The sample holds many counts of this clonotype. The CDR3 nucleotides are TGTGCCAGCAGCCAAGGCGCGGCTGGAAACACCATATATTTT. This gives the protein CASSQGAAGNTIYF. This chain links TRBV3-1 with TRBJ1-3; unclear D gene. This CDR3 comprises 14 residues. Germline CDR1 LGHDT, CDR2 YNNKEL (reference sequence). V gave up 1 base and J gave up 2 bases, with 6 bases separating them.

This sequence joins TRBV7-9 and TRBJ2-4; no firm D call. Per the germline V gene, CDR1 is SEHNR and CDR2 is FQNEAQ (reference sequence). The CDR3 spans 13 residues. Trimming took 1 base from V and 6 from J, leaving 7 bases between them. Written as DNA, the CDR3 is TGTGCCAGCAGCTTAGTTGCACCAAACATTCAGTACTTC. This sequence encodes CASSLVAPNIQYF.

This clonotype came up many times. The genes are TRBV7-2 and TRBJ2-3, with D perhaps TRBD1 or TRBD2 (5 bases each). CDR1 and CDR2 from the germline V gene are SGHTA and FQGNSA. This CDR3 has 13 amino acids. Trimming removed 6 bases from V and 6 bases from J, with 13 bases in between. CDR3 sequence: CASRKTRDDTQYF. CDR3 DNA sequence: TGTGCCAGCAGAAAAACTAGGGACGATACGCAGTATTTT.

This clonotype was seen at least ten times. The chain joins TRBV6-6 to TRBJ1-1; no firm D call. Trimming cost V 2 bases and J 1 base, with 11 bases left between them. This CDR3 has 15 amino acids. Germline lookup yields CDR1 MNHNY and CDR2 SVGAGI (reference sequence). CDR3 protein: CASSYIEGENTEAFF. CDR3 bases: TGTGCCAGCAGTTACATCGAGGGTGAGAACACTGAAGCTTTCTTT.

This clonotype was counted between two and nine times. The genes are TRBV19 and TRBJ2-7, with D tentatively TRBD2 (6 bases). The germline gives CDR1 LNHDA, CDR2 SQIVND (reference sequence). The CDR3 extends over 14 amino acids. The germline V and J ends were trimmed by 6 bases and 0 bases, with 12 bases remaining between them. CDR3 in DNA: TGTGCCAGTAGAGGGACTTTCGACTCCTACGAGCAGTACTTC. Protein sequence: CASRGTFDSYEQYF.

Of note for this clonotype: A clone one base away is much larger, so this may be a read error. The J gene is TRBJ1-2, the V gene TRBV24-1; 8 bases align to TRBD1. V dropped 3 bases and J dropped 7; count of bases not matched to a gene: 12. Germline loops: CDR1 KGHDR, CDR2 SFDVKD. This CDR3 is built from 16 residues. The CDR3 coding sequence is TGTGCCACCAGTGATCCACGAACAGGGGGAGGCTGTGGCTACACCTTC. Encoded protein: CATSDPRTGGGCGYTF.

The CDR3 protein is CASSIDSGLADYPNTDTQYF. DNA of the CDR3: TGTGCCAGTAGTATCGACTCCGGACTAGCGGACTACCCGAACACAGATACGCAGTATTTT. This chain links TRBV19 with TRBJ2-3, with 10 bases lining up with TRBD2. The CDR3 is 20 residues long. CDR1 is LNHDA, CDR2 SQIVND, per germline (reference sequence). Trimming took 3 bases from V and 2 from J; bases not matched to a gene: 17.

This clonotype was picked up a small number of times. This rearrangement joins TRBV6-1 to TRBJ1-1, with D maybe TRBD1 (6 bases). V dropped 7 bases and J dropped 1 base, with 10 bases sitting between them. CDR3 length: 13 amino acids. CDR1 MNHNS and CDR2 SASEGT come from the germline V gene. CDR3 amino acids: CASTTGWNTEAFF. CDR3 coding DNA: TGTGCCAGCACAACAGGGTGGAACACTGAAGCTTTCTTT.

The chain joins TRBV3-1 to TRBJ1-2, with D perhaps TRBD1 (6 bases). Trimming took 1 base from V and 7 from J, leaving 13 bases between them. The germline V gene encodes CDR1 LGHDT and CDR2 YNNKEL (reference sequence). This CDR3 is 14 amino acids long. In DNA form, the CDR3 reads TGTGCCAGCAGCCAAGGGGGGGCAGCGCGTGGCTACACCTTC. As protein: CASSQGGAARGYTF.

This chain links TRBV13 with TRBJ1-2, with unresolved D. The CDR3 totals 14 residues. CDR1 and CDR2 (germline): PRHDT, FYEKMQ (reference sequence). V dropped 3 bases and J dropped 0 bases, with 8 bases sitting between them. The CDR3 bases are TGTGCCAGCAGCTTCGGGGAAGCTAACTATGGCTACACCTTC. The encoded protein is CASSFGEANYGYTF.

A remark on this clonotype: This clone may be a read error of a much larger clone one base away. The chain joins TRBV5-1 to TRBJ1-3; D uncertain. The length of the CDR3 is 15 residues. Germline V gene data show CDR1 as SGHRS and CDR2 as YFSETQ. V lost 0 bases, J lost 0 bases, and 7 bases lay in between. CDR3 DNA sequence: TGCGCCAGCAGCTTGGGCGGGAGCTCTGGAAACACCATATATTTT. Protein product: CASSLGGSSGNTIYF.

This clonotype was recorded at least ten times. The chain joins TRBV12-5 to TRBJ1-1; D possibly corresponds to TRBD1 (5 bases). The germline V gene has CDR1 LGHNT and CDR2 FRNRAP. V was pared by 4 bases and J by 0 bases, with 18 bases between. The CDR3 covers 17 residues. The CDR3 sequence is CASGSLSDSLMNTEAFF. CDR3 in DNA: TGTGCTAGTGGTTCTCTCTCTGACAGCCTTATGAACACTGAAGCTTTCTTT.

This clonotype occurred many times. The V gene is TRBV11-2, the J gene TRBJ2-7; TRBD1 matches 7 bases. Germline assignment: CDR1 SGHAT and CDR2 FQNNGV. The CDR3 length is 17 residues. Trimming at V came to 1 base and at J to 0 bases, leaving 9 bases not matched to a gene. Written as DNA, the CDR3 is TGTGCCAGCAGCTTAGTCGGGGTGGGACAGCACTCCTACGAGCAGTACTTC. Translation gives CASSLVGVGQHSYEQYF.

In this sample, this clonotype turned up many times. The rearrangement joins TRBV12-3 or TRBV12-4 to TRBJ2-2; 14 bases are a match to TRBD2. This CDR3 is 19 amino acids long. V lost 5 bases, J lost 5 bases, and 13 bases stayed unmatched. CDR3 DNA: TGTGCCAGCAGTCCTCACCCGGGACTAGCGGGAGCTGGAACCGGGGAGCTGTTTTTT. Translating gives CASSPHPGLAGAGTGELFF.

This clonotype was found many times. The CDR3 is CSAQGADQETQYF. The CDR3 DNA reads as TGCAGTGCGCAGGGAGCGGACCAAGAGACCCAGTACTTC. The chain recombines TRBV20-1 with TRBJ2-5; D assignment may be TRBD1 or TRBD2 (5 bases each). V lost 6 bases and J 0 bases, leaving 11 bases between the germline ends. The CDR3 is 13 amino acids. CDR1 and CDR2 from the germline V gene are DFQATT and SNEGSKA (reference sequence).

This clonotype was picked up many times. The genes are TRBV2 and TRBJ2-7, with 7 bases matching TRBD1. CDR3 length: 16 residues. V was clipped by 7 bases and J by 2 bases; unmatched bases: 14. Germline CDR1 reads SNHLY; CDR2 reads FYNNEI. The CDR3 here is CASNRDRVPQPYEQYF. DNA for the CDR3: TGTGCCAGCAACCGGGACAGAGTGCCTCAACCCTACGAGCAGTACTTC.

This clonotype was seen repeatedly, ten times or more. This chain joins TRBV2 and TRBJ1-5, with 7 bases fitting TRBD1. In germline, CDR1 is SNHLY, CDR2 FYNNEI. This CDR3 is 15 amino acids long. The J segment lost 9 bases and the V segment lost 6 bases, leaving 14 bases of the junction unmatched. The DNA for the CDR3 is TGTGCCAGCAGGGCAGGGACAGCCCCGGTGGTGCCCCAGCATTTT. Amino acid sequence: CASRAGTAPVVPQHF.

The chain has TRBV28 and TRBJ1-1; 9 bases agree with TRBD1. The CDR3 is made up of 12 amino acids. V lost 3 bases and J lost 12; bases outside the gene matches: 5. Per germline, CDR1 MDHEN and CDR2 SYDVKM. In nucleotides, the CDR3 is TGTGCCAGCAGTTTCGGACAGGGGATGACTTTCTTT. It yields the protein CASSFGQGMTFF.